The next 25 T cell receptor beta chains were all read from a single sample in a study of cytomegalovirus exposure and HLA in healthy donors (dated by TCRdb to 2017 to 2019). The library came from the immunoSEQ multiplex PCR assay. The multiplex PCR relied on a mix of 60 forward primers for TCR Vbeta segments and 13 reverse primers for TCR Jbeta segments. What TCRdb holds here is the immuneACCESS table cut down to in-frame rearrangements. Part of the clones is not present; checked against another copy, under half of the missing clones reflect an unresolved V gene, and the others are unexplained. For this sample there are tens of thousands of clones; about 81% appear just once. The ten largest clonotypes hold roughly 2.2% of the sample. Sequenced material: PBMCs. These receptors were collected from a man aged 18 to 35 in good health and CMV-seronegative.

The V call is TRBV4-2, the J call TRBJ2-3, with 12 bases matching TRBD2. The CDR3 spans 19 residues. The junction had 12 bases not matched to a gene; V was cut back by 5 bases and J by 0 bases. Germline V gene lookup returns CDR1 LGHNA and CDR2 YNFKEQ. In DNA, the CDR3 is TGTGCCAGCAGCTACACGACTAGCGGGAGTTGGGATAGCACAGATACGCAGTATTTT. Translated, it gives CASSYTTSGSWDSTDTQYF.

This rearrangement joins TRBV2 to TRBJ1-2; 9 nucleotides line up with TRBD1. The CDR3 has 15 residues. The junction had 6 bases not matched to a gene; V was cut back by 1 base and J by 6 bases. Germline CDR1 is SNHLY and CDR2 is FYNNEI. CDR3 sequence (DNA): TGTGCCAGCAGTGAAGGGGACAGGGCCACCGATGGCTACACCTTC. Its translation: CASSEGDRATDGYTF.

This chain connects TRBV10-2 to TRBJ1-5; perhaps TRBD1 as D (5 bases). This CDR3 has 14 residues. The V gene's germline CDR1 is WSHSY and CDR2 SAAADI. V was pared by 6 bases and J by 0 bases, with 9 bases between. CDR3 sequence (DNA): TGCGCCAGCAGGGACACCCATAGCAATCAGCCCCAGCATTTT. Translated: CASRDTHSNQPQHF.

The gene calls are TRBV29-1 and TRBJ2-5, with 8 bases identical to TRBD1. In germline, CDR1 is SQVTM, CDR2 ANQGSEA. The length of the CDR3 is 13 residues. Trimming took 7 bases from V and 4 from J; bases not matched to a gene: 8. The CDR3 sequence: CSGGRQGTETQYF. CDR3 nucleotides: TGCAGCGGAGGACGACAGGGGACAGAGACCCAGTACTTC.

The chain joins TRBV11-2 to TRBJ1-2; D gene uncertain. Between the trimmed V and J ends, which lost 1 base and 2 bases, there was a span of 8 bases. Germline-derived CDR1 and CDR2 are SGHAT and FQNNGV. The length of the CDR3 is 14 residues. The CDR3 here is CASSLATENYGYTF. The DNA of the CDR3 is TGTGCCAGCAGCTTAGCCACAGAAAACTATGGCTACACCTTC.

The chain combines TRBV4-3 with TRBJ1-1; no definite D call. V lost 0 bases and J 1 base, leaving 9 bases between the germline ends. The CDR3 length is 15 residues. Germline loops: CDR1 LGHNA, CDR2 YSLEER. CDR3 DNA sequence: TGCGCCAGCAGCCAAGAATCGTCGGGGAACACTGAAGCTTTCTTT. Protein product: CASSQESSGNTEAFF.

The chain combines TRBV13 with TRBJ1-5, with TRBD1 matching over 10 bases. V lost 5 bases, J lost 2 bases, and 9 bases stayed unmatched. Germline CDR1 PRHDT, CDR2 FYEKMQ (reference sequence). The CDR3 has 17 amino acids. The CDR3 DNA sequence: TGTGCCAGCAGCCAAGGGACAGGGGCTTCGGGCAATCAGCCCCAGCATTTT. Translation: CASSQGTGASGNQPQHF.

The V call is TRBV6-1, the J call TRBJ1-2, with D perhaps matching TRBD1 (6 bases). CDR3 length equals 18 residues. Germline CDR1 and CDR2: MNHNS and SASEGT. The V gene lost 1 base and the J gene lost 3 bases, with 21 bases spanning the gap. The CDR3 DNA reads TGTGCCAGCAGTGAAGGTATGGGGCGGTACAGGGAACACTATGGCTACACCTTC. Translation gives CASSEGMGRYREHYGYTF.

The genes are TRBV29-1 and TRBJ1-1, with 10 bases aligning to TRBD1. After removal of 0 bases from V and 10 bases from J, the junction contained 8 bases not matched to a gene. Germline CDR1 and CDR2: SQVTM and ANQGSEA. The CDR3 runs 14 residues. The CDR3, as DNA: TGCAGCGTTGAAGAACGGGGACAGGGGAATATAGCTTTCTTT. Amino acids: CSVEERGQGNIAFF.

The V gene is TRBV28, the J gene TRBJ1-1; tentatively, D is TRBD1 (6 bases). Germline lookup yields CDR1 MDHEN and CDR2 SYDVKM. The V end lost 4 bases, the J end lost 1 base, and 10 bases lay between the germline ends. The CDR3 is 14 amino acids. The CDR3 DNA sequence: TGTGCCAGCAGTTCATCGGGACAGAACACTGAAGCTTTCTTT. This gives the protein CASSSSGQNTEAFF.

V and J are TRBV5-4 and TRBJ1-2, with a weak D call TRBD1 (6 bases). Germline V lookup: CDR1 SGHNT, CDR2 YYREEE (reference sequence). Trimming cost V 4 bases and J 2 bases, with 15 bases left between them. The CDR3 is 15 residues long. The CDR3 DNA reads TGTGCCAGCAGCCCAATCAGGGGAATAAACTATGGCTACACCTTC. Residues: CASSPIRGINYGYTF.

The rearrangement uses TRBV12-5 and TRBJ1-2; tentatively, D is TRBD1 (6 bases). CDR3 length: 13 amino acids. With 3 bases removed from V and 8 bases from J, the gap between germline ends came to 13 bases. Per the germline V gene, CDR1 is LGHNT and CDR2 is FRNRAP. The CDR3 sequence is CASGFGGSGGYTF. The CDR3 nucleotides are TGTGCTAGTGGTTTTGGGGGCTCCGGCGGCTACACCTTC.

This chain uses TRBV6-5 with TRBJ1-1; weak D call: TRBD1 (6 bases). Trimming cost V 7 bases and J 1 base, with 10 bases left between them. Germline-derived CDR1 and CDR2 are MNHEY and SVGAGI. The CDR3 is 13 residues long. The CDR3 reads CASKSDRNTEAFF. DNA for the CDR3: TGTGCCAGCAAGTCGGACAGGAACACTGAAGCTTTCTTT.

The genes are TRBV7-2 and TRBJ2-3, with TRBD1 matching over 9 bases. This CDR3 contains 15 residues. The germline gives CDR1 SGHTA, CDR2 FQGNSA. V dropped 5 bases and J dropped 7; count of bases not matched to a gene: 10. This CDR3 reads CASSPGQGIGHTQYF. CDR3 bases: TGTGCCAGCAGCCCGGGACAGGGAATTGGGCATACGCAGTATTTT. Full variable domain (missing parts from reference TRBV7-2 and TRBJ2-3): GAGVSQSPSNKVTEKGKDVELRCDPISGHTALYWYRQSLGQGLEFLIYFQGNSAPDKSGLPSDRFSAERTGGSVSTLTIQRTQQEDSAVYLCASSPGQGIGHTQYFGPGTRLTVL.

The rearrangement joins TRBV4-3 to TRBJ1-3; D is uncertain. The ends were cut back, 0 bases at V and 2 bases at J, with 8 bases in the middle. The V gene's germline CDR1 is LGHNA and CDR2 YSLEER. CDR3 length: 15 residues. CDR3 sequence reads: CASSQDEAAGNTIYF. The CDR3 region has the DNA TGCGCCAGCAGCCAAGATGAGGCCGCTGGAAACACCATATATTTT.

The V and J genes are TRBV6-5 and TRBJ1-5; D is possibly TRBD1 (6 bases). The V end lost 6 bases, the J end lost 4 bases, and 13 bases lay between the germline ends. In germline, CDR1 is MNHEY, CDR2 SVGAGI. CDR3 length equals 14 residues. The CDR3 sequence: CASSTRTANQPQHF. In DNA, the CDR3 is TGTGCCAGCAGCACGAGGACAGCGAATCAGCCCCAGCATTTT.

V usage is TRBV27 and J usage is TRBJ2-5, with a tentative D call TRBD2 (6 bases). There are 14 residues in the CDR3. The V gene lost 7 bases and the J gene lost 3 bases, with 15 bases spanning the gap. CDR1 is MNHEY, CDR2 SMNVEV, per germline (reference sequence). This chain's CDR3 is CASKTRRTEETQYF. DNA for the CDR3: TGTGCCAGCAAGACTAGACGAACTGAAGAGACCCAGTACTTC.

V usage is TRBV2 and J usage is TRBJ2-7; 10 bases are a match to TRBD1. The trim removed 6 bases at V and 0 bases at J, leaving 8 bases unmatched. Germline V gene lookup returns CDR1 SNHLY and CDR2 FYNNEI. The CDR3 consists of 16 residues. CDR3 in DNA: TGTGCCAGCAGCGCGATCGGGACAGGGGTCTCCTACGAGCAGTACTTC. Translation: CASSAIGTGVSYEQYF.

This chain joins TRBV19 and TRBJ1-2; 7 bases fit TRBD1. V lost 4 bases and J lost 4; bases outside the gene matches: 3. This CDR3 region has 13 residues. In germline, CDR1 is LNHDA, CDR2 SQIVND (reference sequence). The CDR3 nucleotides read TGTGCCAGTAGTACCCGGGACAGCTATGGCTACACCTTC. Residues: CASSTRDSYGYTF.

As DNA, the CDR3 is TGTGCCAGCAGTTTAGGACTAGTCATCCAAGAGACCCAGTACTTC. Its translation: CASSLGLVIQETQYF. This sequence joins TRBV6-1 and TRBJ2-5; TRBD2 aligns across 7 bases. CDR1 and CDR2 (germline): MNHNS, SASEGT. The CDR3 runs 15 residues. The J segment lost 1 base and the V segment lost 5 bases, leaving 7 bases of the junction unmatched.

The chain is built from TRBV2 and TRBJ2-7; perhaps TRBD2 as D (6 bases). Germline V gives CDR1 SNHLY, CDR2 FYNNEI. The V end lost 6 bases, the J end lost 2 bases, and 14 bases lay between the germline ends. This CDR3 comprises 14 residues. The CDR3 bases are TGTGCCAGCAGAACGGGACTCTCCACCTACGAGCAGTACTTC. Protein sequence: CASRTGLSTYEQYF.

The chain carries TRBV30 and TRBJ2-5; D gene ambiguous. Germline V CDR1 and CDR2: GTSNPN, SVGIG (reference sequence). The CDR3 sequence is 12 residues long. The ends were cut back, 1 base at V and 7 bases at J, with 10 bases in the middle. The CDR3 sequence is CAWSESPGTQYF. For the CDR3, the DNA is TGTGCCTGGAGTGAAAGCCCGGGGACCCAGTACTTC. The variable domain in full, with the rest retrieved from reference TRBV30 and TRBJ2-5, is SQTIHQWPATLVQPVGSPLSLECTVEGTSNPNLYWYRQAAGRGLQLLFYSVGIGQISSEVPQNLSASRPQDRQFILSSKKLLLSDSGFYLCAWSESPGTQYFGPGTRLLVL.

CDR3 DNA: TGTGCCAGTACAGGCGCGATTTCTGAAGCTTTCTTT. Its translation is CASTGAISEAFF. The chain carries TRBV19 and TRBJ1-1, with D unclear. In germline, CDR1 is LNHDA, CDR2 SQIVND (reference sequence). CDR3 size: 12 residues. V lost 7 bases to trimming and J lost 6 bases, with 12 bases between them.

The rearrangement links TRBV15 to TRBJ1-2, with 11 bases that match TRBD1. CDR3 size: 17 residues. Germline CDR1 and CDR2: LNHNV and YYDKDF (reference sequence). Germline trimming cut 0 bases from V and 3 bases from J; bases unmatched to any gene: 6. DNA for the CDR3: TGTGCCACCAGCAGAGATCAGTGGGGACAGGGGGACTATGGCTACACCTTC. Protein: CATSRDQWGQGDYGYTF.

The chain is built from TRBV9 and TRBJ2-5; 7 nucleotides agree with TRBD1. Trimming at V came to 2 bases and at J to 1 base, leaving 5 bases not matched to a gene. Per the germline V gene, CDR1 is SGDLS and CDR2 is YYNGEE. There are 15 residues in the CDR3. The CDR3 protein is CASSVRPGGQETQYF. CDR3 nucleotide sequence: TGTGCCAGCAGCGTCCGTCCAGGGGGCCAAGAGACCCAGTACTTC.